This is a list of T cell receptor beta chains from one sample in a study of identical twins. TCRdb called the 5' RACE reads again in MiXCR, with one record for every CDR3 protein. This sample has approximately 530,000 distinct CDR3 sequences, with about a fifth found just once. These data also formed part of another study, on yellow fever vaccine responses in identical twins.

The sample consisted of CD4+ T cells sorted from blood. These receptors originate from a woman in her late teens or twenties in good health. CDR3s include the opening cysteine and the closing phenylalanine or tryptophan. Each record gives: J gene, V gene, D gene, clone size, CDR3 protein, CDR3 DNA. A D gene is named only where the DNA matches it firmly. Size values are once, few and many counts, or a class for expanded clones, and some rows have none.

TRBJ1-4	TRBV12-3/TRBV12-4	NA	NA	CASSFRGSLFF	TGTGCCAGCAGTTTTAGAGGTTCACTGTTTTTT
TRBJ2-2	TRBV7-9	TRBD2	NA	CASIQPGTSGTGELFF	TGTGCCAGCATCCAACCCGGGACTAGCGGAACCGGGGAGCTGTTTTTT
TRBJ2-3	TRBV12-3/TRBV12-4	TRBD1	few	CASSFAVTGRADTQYF	TGTGCCAGCAGTTTTGCCGTGACAGGGCGGGCAGATACGCAGTATTTT
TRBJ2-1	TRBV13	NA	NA	CASSLIVPGFSSPYNEQFF	TGTGCCAGCAGCTTAATCGTCCCCGGATTCAGTAGCCCCTACAATGAGCAGTTCTTC
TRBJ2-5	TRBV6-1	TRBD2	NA	CASSRRREYGVQETQYF	TGTGCCAGCAGCCGCCGGCGGGAGTACGGGGTCCAAGAGACCCAGTACTTC
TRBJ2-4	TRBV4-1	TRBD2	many	CASSQPTSGVNIQYF	TGCGCCAGCAGCCAACCGACTAGCGGGGTCAACATTCAGTACTTC
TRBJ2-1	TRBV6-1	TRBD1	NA	CASSPDRGYYNEQFF	TGTGCCAGCAGCCCTGACAGGGGCTACTACAATGAGCAGTTCTTC
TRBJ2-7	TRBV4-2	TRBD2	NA	CASSHGERERYEQYF	TGTGCCAGCAGCCATGGGGAGCGGGAGAGGTACGAGCAGTACTTC
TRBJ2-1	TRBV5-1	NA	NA	CASSLPSGRSYNEQFF	TGCGCCAGCAGCTTGCCGAGCGGGCGCTCCTACAATGAGCAGTTCTTC
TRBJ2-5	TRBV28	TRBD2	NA	CASILSGGQETQYF	TGTGCCAGCATCCTTTCGGGAGGGCAAGAGACCCAGTACTTC
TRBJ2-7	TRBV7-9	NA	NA	CASSFGTRGTYEQYF	TGTGCCAGCAGCTTTGGAACAAGGGGAACCTACGAGCAGTACTTC
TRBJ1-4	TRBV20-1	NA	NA	CSARDPGSGPKLFF	TGCAGTGCTAGAGATCCCGGAAGCGGGCCGAAACTGTTTTTT
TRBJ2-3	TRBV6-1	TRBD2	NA	CASKTAASGRTDTQYF	TGTGCCAGCAAAACGGCGGCTAGCGGACGCACAGATACGCAGTATTTT
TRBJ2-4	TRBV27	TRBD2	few	CASSLTPRLAGLNIQYF	TGTGCCAGCAGTTTGACGCCCAGACTAGCGGGGTTAAACATTCAGTACTTC
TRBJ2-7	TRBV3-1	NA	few	CASSQEGLAYEQYF	TGTGCCAGCAGCCAAGAAGGTCTTGCCTACGAGCAGTACTTC
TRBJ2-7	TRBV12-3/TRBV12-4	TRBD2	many	CASSLGREHISYEQYF	TGTGCCAGCAGTTTGGGGCGGGAGCACATCTCCTACGAGCAGTACTTC
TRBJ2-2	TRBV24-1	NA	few	CATSELGSAGELFF	TGTGCCACCAGTGAACTTGGGAGCGCCGGGGAGCTGTTTTTT
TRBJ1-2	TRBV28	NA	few	CASSPGPYTGYTF	TGTGCCAGCAGCCCCGGGCCCTATACTGGCTACACCTTC
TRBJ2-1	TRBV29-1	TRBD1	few	CSARTGVGYEQFF	TGCAGCGCAAGGACAGGGGTGGGCTATGAGCAGTTCTTC
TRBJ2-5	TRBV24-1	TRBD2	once	CATSDLTSGSQETQYF	TGTGCCACCAGTGATTTAACTAGCGGGTCCCAAGAGACCCAGTACTTC
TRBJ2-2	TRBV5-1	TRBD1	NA	CASSWDRGAGELFF	TGCGCCAGCAGCTGGGACAGGGGCGCCGGGGAGCTGTTTTTT
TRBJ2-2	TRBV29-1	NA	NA	CSVPLGGANTGELFF	TGCAGCGTCCCCCTTGGAGGCGCGAACACCGGGGAGCTGTTTTTT
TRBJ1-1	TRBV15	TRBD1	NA	CATSREGGMNTEAFF	TGTGCCACCAGCAGAGAAGGGGGCATGAACACTGAAGCTTTCTTT
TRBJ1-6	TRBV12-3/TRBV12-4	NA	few	CASTHAGTNSPLHF	TGTGCCAGCACCCACGCAGGGACTAATTCACCCCTCCACTTT
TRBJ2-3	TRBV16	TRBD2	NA	CASSQSIAGDHYF	TGTGCCAGCAGCCAATCGATAGCGGGGGACCACTATTTT
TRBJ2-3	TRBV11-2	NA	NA	CASSLVVIPGGLGTDTQYF	TGTGCCAGCAGCTTAGTCGTTATCCCCGGGGGGCTCGGGACAGATACGCAGTATTTT
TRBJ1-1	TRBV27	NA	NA	CASSLSADTEAFF	TGTGCCAGCAGTTTATCTGCGGATACTGAAGCTTTCTTT
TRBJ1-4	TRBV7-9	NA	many	CASSLGQDNEKLFF	TGTGCCAGCAGCTTAGGGCAGGATAATGAAAAACTGTTTTTT
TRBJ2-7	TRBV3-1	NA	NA	CASSQGLKTVGTYEQYF	TGTGCCAGCAGCCAAGGCCTGAAGACGGTGGGGACCTACGAGCAGTACTTC
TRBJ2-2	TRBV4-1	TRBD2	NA	CASNRGLAGVVGTGELFF	TGCGCCAGCAACCGAGGACTAGCGGGAGTGGTAGGCACCGGGGAGCTGTTTTTT
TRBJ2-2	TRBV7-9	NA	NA	CASSLDEANTGELFF	TGTGCCAGCAGCTTAGACGAAGCCAACACCGGGGAGCTGTTTTTT
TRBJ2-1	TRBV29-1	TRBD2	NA	CSGSGGEWYNEQFF	TGCAGCGGCTCGGGAGGGGAATGGTACAATGAGCAGTTCTTC
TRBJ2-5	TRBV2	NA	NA	CASSGDTTETQYF	TGTGCCAGCAGCGGGGACACCACAGAGACCCAGTACTTC
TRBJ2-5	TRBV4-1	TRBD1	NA	CASTQGGTGKGTQYF	TGCGCCAGCACCCAAGGCGGGACAGGGAAGGGGACCCAGTACTTC
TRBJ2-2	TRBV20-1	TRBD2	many	CSAPTSGGAGGELFF	TGCAGTGCCCCGACTAGCGGGGGGGCCGGCGGGGAGCTGTTTTTT
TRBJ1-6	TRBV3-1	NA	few	CASSQDVWGTNNSPLHF	TGTGCCAGCAGCCAAGATGTTTGGGGCACTAATAATTCACCCCTCCACTTT
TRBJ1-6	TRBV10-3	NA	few	CAISPGAGGSNSPLHF	TGTGCCATCAGCCCCGGTGCTGGGGGTAGTAATTCACCCCTCCACTTT
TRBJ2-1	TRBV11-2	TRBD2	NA	CASSAGTSSPEQFF	TGTGCCAGCAGCGCAGGGACTAGCTCTCCCGAGCAGTTCTTC
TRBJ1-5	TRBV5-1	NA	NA	CASRSDWAKQPQHF	TGCGCCAGCAGATCCGACTGGGCGAAACAGCCCCAGCATTTT
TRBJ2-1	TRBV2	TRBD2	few	CASRREVGYNEQFF	TGTGCCAGCAGGCGGGAGGTGGGCTACAATGAGCAGTTCTTC
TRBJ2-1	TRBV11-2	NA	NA	CASSPKSEGRLNEQFF	TGTGCCAGCAGTCCGAAGAGTGAGGGCCGTCTAAATGAGCAGTTCTTC
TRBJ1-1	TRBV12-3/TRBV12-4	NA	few	CASSLWQANTEAFF	TGTGCCAGCAGTTTATGGCAAGCGAACACTGAAGCTTTCTTT
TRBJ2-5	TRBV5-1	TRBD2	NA	CASSLGTSFQETQYF	TGCGCCAGCAGCTTGGGGACTAGCTTCCAAGAGACCCAGTACTTC
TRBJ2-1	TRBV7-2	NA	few	CASSLDTNLNEQFF	TGTGCCAGCAGCTTAGACACTAATCTCAATGAGCAGTTCTTC
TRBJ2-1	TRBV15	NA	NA	CATSRETDPSYNEQFF	TGTGCCACCAGCAGAGAGACAGACCCGTCCTACAATGAGCAGTTCTTC
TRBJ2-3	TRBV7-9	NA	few	CASSFPQGADTQYF	TGTGCCAGCAGCTTCCCACAGGGAGCCGATACGCAGTATTTT
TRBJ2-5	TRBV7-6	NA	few	CASSPWTGTQETQYF	TGTGCCAGCAGCCCCTGGACGGGGACACAAGAGACCCAGTACTTC
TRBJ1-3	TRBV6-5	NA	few	CASSLETPGGHSGNTIYF	TGTGCCAGCAGTTTAGAAACTCCCGGGGGGCACTCTGGAAACACCATATATTTT
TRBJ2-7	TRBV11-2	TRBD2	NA	CASSPQRTSGKGSYEQYF	TGTGCCAGCAGCCCACAACGGACTAGCGGGAAAGGGTCCTACGAGCAGTACTTC
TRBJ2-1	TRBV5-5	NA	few	CASTFRRGPYNEQFF	TGTGCCAGCACCTTCAGGCGGGGGCCCTACAATGAGCAGTTCTTC